These T cell receptor beta chains were read from a single sample in a study of cytomegalovirus exposure and HLA in healthy donors. Clones were read by immunoSEQ multiplex PCR, and TCRdb kept only the in-frame ones, dropping some. The profile shows fewer than 200,000 clones, roughly 80% of them singletons. Sample: PBMCs. These receptors came from a woman aged 25 to 45 in good health and CMV-seropositive. CDR3s include the opening cysteine and the closing phenylalanine or tryptophan. D genes are given only for firm matches. Expanded clones are given a class, and other clones once, few, many or no size at all.

few TRBJ2-7 TRBV7-8 - CACKQKPAYEQYF TGTGCTTGCAAGCAAAAGCCGGCCTACGAGCAGTACTTC
- TRBJ1-1 TRBV27 TRBD1 CASRATGGGTEAFF TGTGCCAGCAGGGCGACAGGGGGAGGCACTGAAGCTTTCTTT
- TRBJ2-7 TRBV29-1 - CSVTPPSSYEQYF TGCAGCGTTACACCGCCAAGCTCCTACGAGCAGTACTTC
- TRBJ2-2 TRBV5-1 - CASSLATGWTGELFF TGCGCCAGCAGCTTGGCCACAGGGTGGACCGGGGAGCTGTTTTTT
- TRBJ1-4 TRBV9 TRBD1 CASSVVDRGDEKLFF TGTGCCAGCAGCGTAGTCGACAGGGGGGATGAAAAACTGTTTTTT
few TRBJ1-2 TRBV6-1 - CASSESVGRNTF TGTGCCAGCAGTGAAAGTGTTGGGCGTAACACCTTC
- TRBJ1-2 TRBV7-9 - CASSRQPYGYTF TGTGCCAGCAGTAGACAACCATATGGCTACACCTTC
- TRBJ1-1 TRBV9 - CASSVSPRSGGNTEAFF TGTGCCAGCAGCGTCTCCCCCCGAAGCGGGGGGAACACTGAAGCTTTCTTT
- TRBJ2-5 TRBV7-2 TRBD1 CASSSGQDINEQYF TGTGCCAGCAGCTCGGGACAGGATATTAATGAGCAGTACTTC
once TRBJ2-5 TRBV29-1 TRBD2 CSAGGVAGGQETQYF TGCAGCGCCGGAGGGGTAGCGGGGGGACAAGAGACCCAGTACTTC
- TRBJ2-3 TRBV5-5 TRBD1 CASSQNNRGPGRSTDTQYF TGTGCCAGCAGCCAAAATAACAGGGGGCCGGGGCGTAGCACAGATACGCAGTATTTT
- TRBJ1-2 TRBV11-2 TRBD1 CASGTGGTIYGYTF TGTGCCAGCGGGACAGGGGGTACTATCTATGGCTACACCTTC
- TRBJ2-1 TRBV27 - CASTENQGTEQFF TGTGCCAGCACCGAAAATCAGGGTACTGAGCAGTTCTTC
- TRBJ1-2 TRBV6-5 - CASRDAGLNYGYTF TGTGCCAGCAGAGACGCGGGACTAAACTATGGCTACACCTTC
- TRBJ1-5 TRBV19 TRBD1 CASSRTGGNQPQHF TGTGCCAGTAGTAGGACAGGGGGAAATCAGCCCCAGCATTTT
once TRBJ1-5 TRBV13 - CASSSQQDQSDNQPQHF TGTGCCAGCAGCTCTCAACAGGATCAAAGCGACAATCAGCCCCAGCATTTT
once TRBJ1-1 TRBV28 TRBD1 CAITGAYTEAFF TGTGCCATCACAGGGGCGTACACTGAAGCTTTCTTT
- TRBJ2-7 TRBV9 TRBD1 CASSGGTGKTYEQYF TGTGCCAGCAGCGGGGGGACAGGAAAGACCTACGAGCAGTACTTC
- TRBJ1-3 TRBV2 - CASSTTYTVYSGNTIYF TGTGCCAGCAGTACCACCTACACAGTCTACTCTGGAAACACCATATATTTT
- TRBJ2-1 TRBV27 TRBD2 CASSLSLLSGGAYNEQFF TGTGCCAGCAGTTTAAGCCTACTTAGCGGGGGGGCCTACAATGAGCAGTTCTTC
- TRBJ2-5 TRBV5-4 - CASSFRGTQETQYF TGTGCCAGCAGCTTTAGGGGAACTCAAGAGACCCAGTACTTC
- TRBJ1-3 TRBV7-8 - CASSLVLARSSGNTIYF TGTGCCAGCAGCTTAGTTCTGGCTCGGAGCTCTGGAAACACCATATATTTT
- TRBJ1-5 TRBV29-1 TRBD1 CSVEEGQRQPQHF TGCAGCGTTGAAGAGGGACAGCGTCAGCCCCAGCATTTT
once TRBJ2-7 TRBV10-3 - CAISESRGGEYEQYF TGTGCCATCAGTGAGTCGAGGGGGGGGGAGTACGAGCAGTACTTC
few TRBJ2-7 TRBV7-3 - CASSPSGDSSYEQYF TGTGCCAGCAGTCCATCTGGTGACAGCTCCTACGAGCAGTACTTC
- TRBJ1-1 TRBV2 - CASSVVVNTEAFF TGTGCCAGCAGTGTAGTAGTGAACACTGAAGCTTTCTTT
- TRBJ2-1 TRBV5-1 TRBD1 CASSPGTGLGGQFF TGCGCCAGCAGCCCCGGGACAGGGCTCGGTGGGCAGTTCTTC
- TRBJ2-3 TRBV7-2 TRBD2 CASSGVTGGPGTDTQYF TGTGCCAGCAGCGGCGTGACGGGGGGGCCGGGCACAGATACGCAGTATTTT
- TRBJ1-2 TRBV28 - CASSFRDSAIGGYTF TGTGCCAGCAGTTTCCGAGACAGCGCGATCGGTGGCTACACCTTC
- TRBJ2-5 TRBV5-4 TRBD2 CASSSGGVVDETQYF TGTGCCAGCAGCTCGGGAGGGGTGGTCGATGAGACCCAGTACTTC
- TRBJ2-1 TRBV5-1 TRBD1 CASSFRGRAGGKNEQFF TGCGCCAGCAGCTTTCGCGGACGGGCAGGGGGAAAAAATGAGCAGTTCTTC
- TRBJ1-2 TRBV18 TRBD1 CASSGQAYGYTF TGTGCCAGCTCAGGACAGGCTTATGGCTACACCTTC
few TRBJ2-3 TRBV18 TRBD1 CASSPSAGGTDTQYF TGTGCCAGCTCACCATCGGCAGGGGGAACAGATACGCAGTATTTT
- TRBJ2-7 TRBV5-6 TRBD2 CASSLENGREGEQYF TGTGCCAGCAGCTTGGAAAACGGCAGGGAGGGCGAGCAGTACTTC
- TRBJ1-4 TRBV6-6 TRBD1 CASSYSGQGGEKVFF TGTGCCAGCAGTTACAGCGGACAGGGGGGAGAAAAGGTGTTTTTT
- TRBJ2-1 TRBV5-1 TRBD2 CASSPITSGGSNEQFF TGCGCCAGCAGCCCGATCACTAGCGGGGGAAGTAATGAGCAGTTCTTC
- TRBJ1-3 TRBV6-6 - CASSYPRRVSGNTIYF TGTGCCAGCAGTTATCCGAGGAGGGTCTCTGGAAACACCATATATTTT
- TRBJ1-2 TRBV10-3 - CAISEGRDPNYGYTF TGTGCCATCAGTGAGGGGCGGGATCCTAACTATGGCTACACCTTC
- TRBJ1-2 TRBV30 - CAWIPGYNYGYTF TGTGCCTGGATACCAGGGTACAACTATGGCTACACCTTC
few TRBJ1-5 TRBV6-6 - CASSYSGSTSNQPQHF TGTGCCAGCAGTTACTCGGGCAGTACAAGCAATCAGCCCCAGCATTTT
- TRBJ1-2 TRBV7-3 - CASSWTANYGYTF TGTGCCAGCAGCTGGACTGCTAACTATGGCTACACCTTC
once TRBJ2-7 TRBV7-2 - CASSLVRGGGNDEQYF TGTGCCAGCAGCTTAGTTCGAGGCGGGGGCAATGACGAGCAGTACTTC
few TRBJ1-5 TRBV6-5 TRBD1 CASSYSGTGNQPQHF TGTGCCAGCAGTTACTCAGGGACAGGCAATCAGCCCCAGCATTTT
- TRBJ1-5 TRBV5-1 - CASSLSGGESMAQHF TGCGCCAGCAGCTTATCGGGGGGGGAAAGCATGGCCCAGCATTTT
- TRBJ1-1 TRBV7-9 TRBD1 CASRTDRGRRNTEAFF TGTGCCAGCAGGACAGACAGGGGGCGGAGAAACACTGAAGCTTTCTTT
once TRBJ2-3 TRBV6-6 - CASLMQGSWTDTQYF TGTGCCAGCCTGATGCAGGGTTCTTGGACAGATACGCAGTATTTT
- TRBJ2-2 TRBV27 - CASSLWGANTGELFF TGTGCCAGCAGTTTGTGGGGGGCGAACACCGGGGAGCTGTTTTTT
few TRBJ1-3 TRBV4-3 - CASSQDQGTAGNTIYF TGCGCCAGCAGCCAAGATCAAGGAACAGCTGGAAACACCATATATTTT
once TRBJ2-7 TRBV11-2 TRBD1 CASSLGPGQHYEQYF TGTGCCAGCAGCCTAGGACCGGGACAGCACTACGAGCAGTACTTC
- TRBJ1-3 TRBV5-1 - CASSSTNSGNTIYF TGCGCCAGCAGCTCGACAAACTCTGGAAACACCATATATTTT